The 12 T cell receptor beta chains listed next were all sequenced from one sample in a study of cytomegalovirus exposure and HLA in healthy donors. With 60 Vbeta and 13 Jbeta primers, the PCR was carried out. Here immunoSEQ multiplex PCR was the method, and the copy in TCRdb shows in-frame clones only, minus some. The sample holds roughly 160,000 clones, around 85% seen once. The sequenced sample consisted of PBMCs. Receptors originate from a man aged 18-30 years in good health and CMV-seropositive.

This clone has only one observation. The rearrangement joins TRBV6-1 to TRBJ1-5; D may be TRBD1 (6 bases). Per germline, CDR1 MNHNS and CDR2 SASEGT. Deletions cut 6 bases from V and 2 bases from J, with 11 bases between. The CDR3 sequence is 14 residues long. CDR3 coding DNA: TGTGCCAGCAGCAGGGGTGATGGCAATCAGCCCCAGCATTTT. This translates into CASSRGDGNQPQHF.

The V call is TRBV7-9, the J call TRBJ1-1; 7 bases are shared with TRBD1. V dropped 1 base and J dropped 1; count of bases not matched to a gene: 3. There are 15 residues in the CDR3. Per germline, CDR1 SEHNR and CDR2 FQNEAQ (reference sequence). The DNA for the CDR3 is TGTGCCAGCAGCTTAGAGGGACAGCCGAACACTGAAGCTTTCTTT. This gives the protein CASSLEGQPNTEAFF.

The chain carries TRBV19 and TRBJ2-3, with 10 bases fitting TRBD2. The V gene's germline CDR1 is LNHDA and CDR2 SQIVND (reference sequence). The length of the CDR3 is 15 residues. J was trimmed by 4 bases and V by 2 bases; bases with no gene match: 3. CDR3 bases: TGTGCCAGTAGTATACAGCGGGGGGGGTCAGATACGCAGTATTTT. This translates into CASSIQRGGSDTQYF.

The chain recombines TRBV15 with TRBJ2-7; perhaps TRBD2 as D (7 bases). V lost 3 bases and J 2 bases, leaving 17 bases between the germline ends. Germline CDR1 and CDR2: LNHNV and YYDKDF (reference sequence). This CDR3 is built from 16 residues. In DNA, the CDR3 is TGTGCCACCAGCAGGGGGCTACAGGGAGGGACCTACGAGCAGTACTTC. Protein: CATSRGLQGGTYEQYF.

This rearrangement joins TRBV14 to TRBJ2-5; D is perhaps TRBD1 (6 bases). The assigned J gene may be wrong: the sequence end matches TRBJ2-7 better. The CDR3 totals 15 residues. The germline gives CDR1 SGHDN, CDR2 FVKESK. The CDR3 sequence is CASSQATGSYYEQYF. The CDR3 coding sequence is TGTGCCAGCAGCCAAGCTACAGGGTCTTACTACGAGCAGTACTTC.

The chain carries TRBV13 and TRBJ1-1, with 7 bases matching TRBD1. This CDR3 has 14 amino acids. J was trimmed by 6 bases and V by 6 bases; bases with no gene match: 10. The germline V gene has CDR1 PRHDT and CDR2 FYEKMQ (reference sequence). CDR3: CASRIAGTAPEAFF. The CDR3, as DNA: TGTGCCAGCAGGATCGCCGGGACAGCCCCTGAAGCTTTCTTT.

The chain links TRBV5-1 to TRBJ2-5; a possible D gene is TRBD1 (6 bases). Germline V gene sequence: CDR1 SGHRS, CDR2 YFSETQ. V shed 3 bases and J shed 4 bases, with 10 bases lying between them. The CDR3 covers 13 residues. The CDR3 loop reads CASSYQGRETQYF. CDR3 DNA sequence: TGCGCCAGCAGCTACCAGGGGCGAGAGACCCAGTACTTC.

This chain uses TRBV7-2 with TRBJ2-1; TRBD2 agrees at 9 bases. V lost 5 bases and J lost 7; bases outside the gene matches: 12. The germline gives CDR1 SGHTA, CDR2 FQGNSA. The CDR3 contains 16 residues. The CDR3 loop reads CASSLRWRGGWNEQFF. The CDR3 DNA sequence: TGTGCCAGCAGCCTCCGATGGCGGGGGGGTTGGAATGAGCAGTTCTTC.

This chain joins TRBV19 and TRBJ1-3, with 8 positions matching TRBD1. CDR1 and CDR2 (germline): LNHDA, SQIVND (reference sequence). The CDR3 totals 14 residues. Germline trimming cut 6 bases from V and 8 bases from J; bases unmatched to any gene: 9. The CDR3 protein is CASSWTGPEDTIYF. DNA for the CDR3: TGTGCCAGTAGCTGGACAGGGCCCGAAGACACCATATATTTT.

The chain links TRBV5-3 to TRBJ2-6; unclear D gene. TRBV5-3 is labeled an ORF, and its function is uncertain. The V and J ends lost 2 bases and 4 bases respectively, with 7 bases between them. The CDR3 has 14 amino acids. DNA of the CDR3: TGTGCCAGAAGCTTAGAACTGGGGGCCAACGTCCTGACTTTC. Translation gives CARSLELGANVLTF.

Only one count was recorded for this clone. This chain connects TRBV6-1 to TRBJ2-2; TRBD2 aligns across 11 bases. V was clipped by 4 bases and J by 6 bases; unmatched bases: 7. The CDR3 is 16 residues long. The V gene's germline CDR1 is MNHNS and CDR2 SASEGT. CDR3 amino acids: CASSGIAGGPAGELFF. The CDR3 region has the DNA TGTGCCAGCAGTGGCATAGCGGGGGGGCCAGCCGGGGAGCTGTTTTTT.

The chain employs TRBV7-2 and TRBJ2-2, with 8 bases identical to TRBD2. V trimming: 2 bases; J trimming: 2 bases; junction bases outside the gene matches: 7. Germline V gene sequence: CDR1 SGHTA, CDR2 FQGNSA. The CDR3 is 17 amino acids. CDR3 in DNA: TGTGCCAGCAGCTTACTAGCGGGCAGAATAAACACCGGGGAGCTGTTTTTT. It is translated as CASSLLAGRINTGELFF.